The clone carrying this T cell receptor beta chain was seen ten or more times. TCRdb re-derived calls from the 5' RACE reads in MiXCR, one entry per CDR3 protein. The sample yields 39,000 or so distinct CDR3 sequences, approximately 4.4% seen once. Trimming shortened V by 8 bases and J by 0 bases, and 11 bases separated the two germline ends. The CDR3 is 14 amino acids. This sample stems from a study of neurological immune-mediated disorders. The chain combines TRBV12-3 or TRBV12-4 with TRBJ1-5, with D unclear. This TCR came from a man younger than 35 in good health. What was sequenced was CD4+ T cells from blood. The CDR3 spells CASGEEYSNQPQHF. CDR3 DNA sequence: TGTGCCAGCGGGGAAGAGTATAGCAATCAGCCCCAGCATTTT.